This T cell receptor beta chain was sequenced during a study of immune heterogeneity within non-small cell lung tumors. Study-wide points: Each patient's tumor sites shared recurring identical dominant CDR3 beta clonotypes, and individual sites also carried their own high-frequency clones.

Amplification of the TCR beta CDR3 was achieved through multiplex PCR with 32 V and 13 J primers. TCRdb re-called the multiplex PCR reads with MiXCR, one entry per CDR3 protein. Seen here are roughly 11,000 distinct CDR3 sequences, around 30% observed once, and the top ten hold about 19%. The CDR3 extends over 14 amino acids. CDR1 is SGHRS, CDR2 YFSETQ, per germline. Unmatched junction bases numbered 4, after V lost 1 base and J lost 8 bases. To note about this clonotype: Its antigen is not known.

Template came from bulk tumor genomic DNA, at roughly 610 ng per sample. In surgery, several biopsies were collected from each primary tumor at widely spaced sites. Curative surgical treatment was performed in patients who had newly diagnosed, untreated non-small cell lung cancer. The material sequenced was lung tumor tissue. J is TRBJ2-1 and V is TRBV5-1; 9 bases agree with TRBD1. The origin of this receptor is a woman between 45 and 65 years old with non-small cell lung cancer. The CDR3: CASSLTGGSYEQFF. The CDR3 DNA sequence: TGCGCCAGCAGCTTGACAGGGGGCAGCTATGAGCAGTTCTTC.